The present TCR beta chain was sequenced within a study of sequential checkpoint blockade in melanoma. Per germline, CDR1 MDHEN and CDR2 SYDVKM. This CDR3 is 17 amino acids long. V lost 4 bases to trimming and J lost 4 bases; unmatched junction nucleotides: 11. Treatment here: randomized to nivolumab then ipilimumab (arm A) or the reverse (arm B). None of the patients previously received DNA-damaging chemotherapy. From thawed PBMCs, live CD3+CD8+ cells negative for CD19 and CD56 were sorted. The method was immunoSEQ multiplex PCR; TCRdb's version includes in-frame clones alone and lacks a portion of them. The sample yields 31,000 or so clones, 86% seen once.

The sample was CD8+ T cells sorted from blood (inferred from file names), taken from a patient given nivolumab and ipilimumab in sequence. This chain uses TRBV28 with TRBJ2-7; TRBD1 matches 12 bases. This sequence originates from a human donor with melanoma. CDR3 residues: CASSSSGQGAWRYEQYF. The CDR3 nucleotides are TGTGCCAGCAGTTCATCGGGACAGGGGGCCTGGCGGTACGAGCAGTACTTC.